The 27 T cell receptor beta chains reported below all come from one sample, sequenced in a study of T cell clonality in common variable immunodeficiency. The protocol was immunoSEQ multiplex PCR, while the TCRdb copy is restricted to in-frame clones and leaves out a portion. Observed in the sample are under 60,000 clones, none of them singletons. The sample was peripheral blood mononuclear cells. The receptors derive from a person aged 18 to 70 in good health.

This clone showed up many times. The observed sequence ends 3 residues before the CDR3 terminus, with the missing tail filled in from the germline J gene. The gene calls are TRBV20-1 and TRBJ1-2; the D gene is possibly TRBD1 (6 bases). This CDR3 has 13 amino acids. V lost 0 bases, J lost 4 bases, and 9 bases lay in between. CDR1 is DFQATT and CDR2 is SNEGSKA in the germline V gene (reference sequence). This chain's CDR3 is CSARDRGGYGYTF. Partial CDR3 DNA: TGCAGTGCTAGAGATAGAGGGGGCTATGGC.

This clone was recorded at least ten times. The sequenced fragment ends 3 residues before the CDR3 boundary, so the rest is inferred from the germline J gene. The chain couples TRBV7-8 to TRBJ2-1; TRBD1 agrees at 9 bases. CDR1 SGHVS and CDR2 FQNEAQ come from the germline V gene. This CDR3 contains 15 residues. The V and J ends lost 7 bases and 9 bases, in that order; junction bases with no gene match: 13. CDR3 DNA, as far as it was read: TGTGCCAGCACCGAACGGGGAACAGGGGGCTCTGAG. The encoded protein is CASTERGTGGSE. The CDR3 in its entirety is CASTERGTGGSEQFF.

With regard to this clone: The read ends 3 residues shy of where the CDR3 ends; the end is completed using the germline J gene. The genes are TRBV6-2 or TRBV6-3 and TRBJ1-6; the match to TRBD1 covers 11 bases. The CDR3 has 14 residues. The germline V gene has CDR1 MNHEY and CDR2 SVGEGT. Trimming cost V 6 bases and J 9 bases; bases outside gene matches: 4. Incomplete CDR3 DNA: TGTGCCAGCAGCCAAGGGACAGGGGGTTCACCC. It specifies CASSQGTGGSP. The entire CDR3 protein is CASSQGTGGSPLHF.

This clone came up a few times. The read halts 3 residues ahead of the CDR3 end, with the missing end drawn from the germline J gene. The rearrangement links TRBV5-1 to TRBJ2-1; 11 bases align to TRBD1. This CDR3 region has 14 residues. Germline CDR1 SGHRS, CDR2 YFSETQ. Trimming at V came to 6 bases and at J to 5 bases, leaving 4 bases not matched to a gene. CDR3 DNA (partial): TGCGCCAGCACTGGACAGGGGGCGAACAATGAG. Encoded protein: CASTGQGANNE. The whole CDR3 protein is CASTGQGANNEQFF.

This clone was recorded at least ten times. With the read ending 3 residues before the CDR3 end, the germline J gene is used to fill in that end. The chain links TRBV7-6 to TRBJ2-2; 9 bases agree with TRBD1. Germline lookup yields CDR1 SGHVS and CDR2 FNYEAQ. This CDR3 is 17 amino acids long. The V segment lost 1 base and the J segment 5 bases; nucleotides outside the gene matches: 8. The CDR3 is CASSLVGGTGRTGELFF. CDR3 bases read: TGTGCCAGCAGCTTAGTAGGAGGGACAGGGAGGACCGGGGAG.

This clone was picked up many times. The CDR3 end is not reached by the read, which stops 3 residues before it; the germline J gene fills it in. The chain recombines TRBV4-2 with TRBJ1-1; the D gene is possibly TRBD1 (6 bases). From germline, CDR1 is LGHNA and CDR2 YNFKEQ. The CDR3 length is 14 residues. V lost 0 bases and J 4 bases, leaving 9 bases between the germline ends. This CDR3 is CASSQETGPTEAFF. Partial CDR3 DNA: TGTGCCAGCAGCCAAGAGACAGGTCCCACTGAA.

The sample holds many counts of this clone. The read is 3 residues too short to cover the CDR3 end, so that end is filled in from the germline J gene. The chain is built from TRBV4-2 and TRBJ2-2; 8 nucleotides align to TRBD2. Unmatched junction bases numbered 4, after V lost 0 bases and J lost 4 bases. The CDR3 has 16 amino acids. CDR1 is LGHNA and CDR2 is YNFKEQ in the germline V gene. The DNA read from the CDR3 is TGTGCCAGCAGCCAAGAACGCGGGAGGCCCACCGGGGAG. It is translated as CASSQERGRPTGE. In full, the CDR3 reads CASSQERGRPTGELFF.

This clone occurred a few times. Sequencing ends 3 residues short of the CDR3 end; the germline J gene provides the rest. The chain combines TRBV18 with TRBJ2-2, with 10 bases that match TRBD2. J gave up 0 bases and V 3 bases, and 4 bases lay outside the gene matches. The germline V gene encodes CDR1 KGHSH and CDR2 LQKENI. The CDR3 covers 17 residues. The CDR3: CASSPWTSGTNTGELFF. Incomplete CDR3 DNA: TGTGCCAGCTCACCCTGGACTAGCGGAACGAACACCGGGGAG.

This clone was picked up many times. The CDR3 goes on 3 residues after the read ends, and that part is filled in from the germline J gene. V and J are TRBV19 and TRBJ2-3; 7 positions match TRBD1. Looked up from germline, CDR1 is LNHDA and CDR2 is SQIVND (reference sequence). The CDR3 has 14 amino acids. J lost 6 bases, V lost 7 bases, and 10 bases had no gene match. The CDR3: CASTPVGGQDTQYF. The CDR3 DNA, read in part, is TGTGCCAGTACCCCGGTAGGGGGCCAGGATACG.

This clone was observed at least ten times. CDR3: CASSYDAGGLNTGELFF. The covered CDR3 bases are TGCGCCAGCAGCTACGACGCAGGGGGTCTGAACACCGGGGAG. The J gene is TRBJ2-2, the V gene TRBV5-1; 7 bases agree with TRBD1. The read finishes 3 residues shy of the CDR3 end, and the germline J gene is used to complete it. The V gene end was trimmed by 3 bases and the J gene end by 1 base; junction bases not matched to a gene: 9. The CDR3 runs to 17 residues. CDR1 and CDR2 from the germline V gene are SGHRS and YFSETQ.

This clone was detected ten times or more. The read ends 3 residues shy of where the CDR3 ends; the end is completed using the germline J gene. The rearrangement links TRBV5-1 to TRBJ1-6; D possibly corresponds to TRBD1 (6 bases). The V gene lost 0 bases and the J gene lost 5 bases, with 9 bases spanning the gap. The CDR3 runs to 15 residues. Germline V gene sequence: CDR1 SGHRS, CDR2 YFSETQ. Incomplete CDR3 DNA: TGCGCCAGCAGCTTGGTAGGACAGAATAATTCACCC. Amino acids: CASSLVGQNNSP. In full, the CDR3 reads CASSLVGQNNSPLHF.

This clone was picked up many times. The CDR3 end falls 3 residues outside the read, so it is completed with the germline J gene. V gene TRBV23-1 combines with J gene TRBJ2-7, with D maybe TRBD1 (5 bases). TRBV23-1 has ORF status, its function being uncertain. V was pared by 0 bases and J by 6 bases, with 24 bases between. The CDR3 has 18 amino acids. CDR3 DNA, as far as it was read: TGCGCCAGCAGTCAATCGGCGTTCGGAAGCAGGGTCGAGGTCGAG. It codes for CASSQSAFGSRVEVE. In full, the CDR3 reads CASSQSAFGSRVEVEQYF.

This clone was counted at least ten times. The read ends 3 residues early relative to the CDR3; the germline J gene fills the gap. J is TRBJ2-2 and V is TRBV15; the match to TRBD2 covers 12 bases. This CDR3 spans 17 amino acids. In germline, CDR1 is LNHNV, CDR2 YYDKDF (reference sequence). The junction had 4 bases not matched to a gene; V was cut back by 0 bases and J by 5 bases. This chain's CDR3 is CATSRDPSGRGTGELFF. Incomplete CDR3 DNA: TGTGCCACCAGCAGAGATCCTAGCGGGAGGGGTACCGGGGAG.

This clone was detected ten times or more. The read gets to within 3 residues of the CDR3 end, and the germline J gene fills in the rest. V is TRBV20-1 and J is TRBJ1-1, with a possible D match to TRBD1 (6 bases). CDR1 DFQATT and CDR2 SNEGSKA come from the germline V gene (reference sequence). V was clipped by 0 bases and J by 3 bases, with 8 bases between them. The length of the CDR3 is 13 residues. The covered CDR3 bases are TGCAGTGCTAGAGATTCAGGGGACACTGAA. Translation: CSARDSGDTE. The entire CDR3 sequence reads CSARDSGDTEAFF.

In its sample, this clone was seen many times. The observed sequence ends 3 residues before the CDR3 terminus, with the missing tail filled in from the germline J gene. This chain connects TRBV11-2 to TRBJ2-7; 9 positions agree with TRBD2. The CDR3 length is 15 residues. Germline lookup yields CDR1 SGHAT and CDR2 FQNNGV. The V and J ends lost 0 bases and 3 bases, in that order; junction bases with no gene match: 3. CDR3 loop: CASSLDTREGYEQYF. The covered CDR3 bases are TGTGCCAGCAGCTTAGATACGCGGGAGGGCTACGAG.

This clone occurred a few times. Read sequence stops 3 residues before the CDR3 end, and the germline J gene provides the missing end. J is TRBJ1-2 and V is TRBV7-2, with D possibly TRBD1 on 5 matching bases. This CDR3 is built from 15 residues. Germline V gives CDR1 SGHTA, CDR2 FQGNSA. The DNA read from the CDR3 is TGTGCCAGCAGCTTTTCCGGGGGGGTGACAGATACC. Residues: CASSFSGGVTDT. The whole CDR3 protein is CASSFSGGVTDTYTF.

Worth noting for this clone: The CDR3 extends 3 residues past the end of the read, so its final part is completed from the germline J gene. This chain links TRBV10-1 with TRBJ2-7; 10 bases agree with TRBD2. The J segment lost 3 bases and the V segment lost 6 bases, leaving 11 bases of the junction unmatched. Germline assignment: CDR1 WNHNN and CDR2 SYGVQD (reference sequence). The CDR3 sequence is 16 residues long. The CDR3 loop is CASSVMSGRAFYEQYF. Incomplete CDR3 DNA: TGCGCCAGCAGCGTCATGAGCGGGAGGGCCTTCTACGAG.

Concerning this clone itself: The CDR3 is cut off 3 residues early in the read; its end comes from the germline J gene. This rearrangement joins TRBV18 to TRBJ1-2, with TRBD1 identical over 8 bases. The CDR3 is made up of 15 amino acids. Germline V gives CDR1 KGHSH, CDR2 LQKENI. The CDR3 DNA, read in part, is TGTGCCAGCTCACCCTCCAGGCCAGGGGGCTGGGGC. It is translated as CASSPSRPGGWG. The full CDR3 sequence reads CASSPSRPGGWGYTF.

With regard to this clone: The sequence runs out 3 residues before the end of the CDR3; the remainder is reconstructed from the germline J gene. The chain is built from TRBV18 and TRBJ1-2; tentatively, D is TRBD1 (5 bases). CDR1 and CDR2 from the germline V gene are KGHSH and LQKENI. There are 16 residues in the CDR3. CDR3 in amino acids: CASSLLAGEGTYDYTF. CDR3 bases read: TGTGCCAGCTCATTACTAGCTGGGGAGGGGACCTACGAC.

This clone was seen at least ten times. The sequence runs out 3 residues before the end of the CDR3; the remainder is reconstructed from the germline J gene. The chain combines TRBV20-1 with TRBJ1-1, with 12 positions matching TRBD1. This CDR3 region has 12 residues. Germline assignment: CDR1 DFQATT and CDR2 SNEGSKA (reference sequence). The CDR3 loop is CSAAGTGGSAFF. The CDR3 DNA, read in part, is TGCAGTGCAGCGGGGACAGGGGGCTCA.

This clone was counted at least ten times. The read comes to an end 3 residues before the CDR3 does, leaving the germline J gene to fill in the end. J is TRBJ2-3 and V is TRBV30; 9 bases match TRBD1. Germline V CDR1 and CDR2: GTSNPN, SVGIG (reference sequence). The V and J ends lost 3 bases and 5 bases, in that order; junction bases with no gene match: 3. The CDR3 is 13 amino acids. CDR3 loop: CAWRQGAGDTQYF. Partial CDR3 DNA: TGTGCCTGGAGACAGGGGGCGGGAGATACG. Based on the CDR3 plus reference TRBV30 and TRBJ2-3, the full variable domain is SQTIHQWPATLVQPVGSPLSLECTVEGTSNPNLYWYRQAAGRGLQLLFYSVGIGQISSEVPQNLSASRPQDRQFILSSKKLLLSDSGFYLCAWRQGAGDTQYFGPGTRLTVL.

The DNA read from the CDR3 is TGTGCCAGCAGCTCACAGGGGGCGGAGACG. It specifies CASSSQGAET. The entire CDR3 is CASSSQGAETQYF. The J gene is TRBJ2-3, the V gene TRBV13, with 9 bases aligning to TRBD1. The sequence runs out 3 residues before the end of the CDR3; the remainder is reconstructed from the germline J gene. The CDR3 spans 13 residues. Germline loops: CDR1 PRHDT, CDR2 FYEKMQ (reference sequence).

This clone was recorded a few times. Read coverage stops 3 residues before the CDR3 terminus; the germline J gene supplies the remainder. The chain links TRBV11-3 to TRBJ1-4, with D perhaps matching TRBD1 (5 bases). The germline gives CDR1 SGHNT, CDR2 YENEEA. The CDR3 totals 13 residues. The CDR3 protein is CASSIGGANVLFF. The part of the CDR3 DNA that was read is TGTGCCAGCAGCATTGGTGGGGCCAACGTA.

Ten or more counts support this clone. From the germline J gene comes the end of the CDR3, since the read stops 3 residues before it. This chain joins TRBV7-9 and TRBJ1-6; D might be TRBD1 (6 bases). With 3 bases removed from V and 10 bases from J, the gap between germline ends came to 16 bases. The CDR3 spans 15 residues. CDR1 and CDR2 (germline): SEHNR, FQNEAQ (reference sequence). The CDR3 reads CASSFQDRPGSPLHF. The CDR3 bases that were read are TGTGCCAGCAGCTTCCAAGACAGGCCGGGGTCACCC.

This clone was observed at least ten times. The CDR3 end falls 3 residues outside the read, so it is completed with the germline J gene. V usage is TRBV5-1 and J usage is TRBJ2-1, with TRBD2 identical over 7 bases. Per the germline V gene, CDR1 is SGHRS and CDR2 is YFSETQ. J was trimmed by 0 bases and V by 3 bases; bases with no gene match: 6. The CDR3 consists of 16 residues. The CDR3 is CASSSQAGSSYNEQFF. The part of the CDR3 DNA that was read is TGCGCCAGCAGCTCCCAAGCGGGATCCTCCTACAATGAG.

There are a few counts of this clone. The CDR3 extends 3 residues past the end of the read, so its final part is completed from the germline J gene. The V gene is TRBV19, the J gene TRBJ2-2; 10 bases are shared with TRBD1. Germline CDR1 reads LNHDA; CDR2 reads SQIVND (reference sequence). The CDR3 contains 16 residues. The CDR3 sequence: CASSSIDRGRNEKLFF. The part of the CDR3 DNA that was read is TGTGCCAGTAGTTCTATTGACAGGGGGCGTAATGAAAAG.

There are many counts of this clone. From the germline J gene comes the end of the CDR3, since the read stops 3 residues before it. The chain couples TRBV20-1 to TRBJ2-2, with D maybe TRBD1 (5 bases). This CDR3 comprises 16 residues. CDR1 is DFQATT and CDR2 is SNEGSKA in the germline V gene (reference sequence). The part of the CDR3 DNA that was read is TGCAGTGCTAGAGGGAAAGTTGATCCTGGGGCCAACGTG. Translated: CSARGKVDPGANV. Given in full, the CDR3 is CSARGKVDPGANVLFF.